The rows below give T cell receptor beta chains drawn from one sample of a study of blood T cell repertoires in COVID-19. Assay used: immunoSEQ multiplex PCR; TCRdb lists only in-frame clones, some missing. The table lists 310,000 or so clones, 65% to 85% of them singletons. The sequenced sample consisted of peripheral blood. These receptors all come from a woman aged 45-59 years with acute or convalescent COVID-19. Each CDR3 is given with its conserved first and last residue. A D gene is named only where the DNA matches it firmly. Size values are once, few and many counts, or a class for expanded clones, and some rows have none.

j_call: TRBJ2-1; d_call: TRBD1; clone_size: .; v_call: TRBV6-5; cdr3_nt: TGTGCCAGCAGCGACCGGGACAGGGGGCGATATGAGCAGTTCTTC; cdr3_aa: CASSDRDRGRYEQFF
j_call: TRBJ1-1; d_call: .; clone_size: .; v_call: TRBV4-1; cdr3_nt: TGCGCCAGCAGCCAACACGACAGGACCTACACTGAAGCTTTCTTT; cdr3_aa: CASSQHDRTYTEAFF
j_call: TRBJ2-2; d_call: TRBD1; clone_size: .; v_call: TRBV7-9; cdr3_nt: TGTGCCAGCAGCTCCCGCCGGGACAGTATAACCGGGGAGCTGTTTTTT; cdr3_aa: CASSSRRDSITGELFF
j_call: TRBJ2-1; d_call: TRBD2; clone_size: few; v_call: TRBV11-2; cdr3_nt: TGTGCCAGCAGTCGACCCCCGGGACTAGCGGGGGGGGCTGAGCAGTTCTTC; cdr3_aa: CASSRPPGLAGGAEQFF
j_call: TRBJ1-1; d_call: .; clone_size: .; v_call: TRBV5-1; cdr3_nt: TGCGCCAGCAGCTTCGGGGTCGCGGGCACTGAAGCTTTCTTT; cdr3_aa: CASSFGVAGTEAFF
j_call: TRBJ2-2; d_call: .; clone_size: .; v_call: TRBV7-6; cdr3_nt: TGTGCCAGCAGCTTACGCCCAGACTTCCGGGGGAACACCGGGGAGCTGTTTTTT; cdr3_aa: CASSLRPDFRGNTGELFF
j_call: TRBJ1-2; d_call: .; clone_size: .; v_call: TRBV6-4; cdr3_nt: TGTGCCAGCAGATCCACAGGGTGGGACACCTTC; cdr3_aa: CASRSTGWDTF
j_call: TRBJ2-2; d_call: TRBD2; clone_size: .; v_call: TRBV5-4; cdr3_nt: TGTGCCAGCAGCTGGGGACTAGCGGAGAACACCGGGGAGCTGTTTTTT; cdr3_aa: CASSWGLAENTGELFF
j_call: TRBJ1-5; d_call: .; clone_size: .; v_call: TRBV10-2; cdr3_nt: TGCGCCAGCAGTGGGGACTCTTATCAGCCCCAGCATTTT; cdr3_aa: CASSGDSYQPQHF
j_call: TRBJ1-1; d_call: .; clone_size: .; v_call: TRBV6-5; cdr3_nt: TGTGCCAGCAGTCTTCCGGGGGGGCGGGACACTGAAGCTTTCTTT; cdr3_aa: CASSLPGGRDTEAFF
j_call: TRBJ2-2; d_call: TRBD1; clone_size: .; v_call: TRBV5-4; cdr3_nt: TGTGCCAGCGCACCGGGACAGGGTTACGCGAACACCGGGGAGCTGTTTTTT; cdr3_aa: CASAPGQGYANTGELFF
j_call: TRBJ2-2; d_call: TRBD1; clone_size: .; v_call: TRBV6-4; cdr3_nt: TGTGCCAGCAGTGACCAACCGGGACAGGGCGCCGGGGAGCTGTTTTTT; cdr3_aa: CASSDQPGQGAGELFF
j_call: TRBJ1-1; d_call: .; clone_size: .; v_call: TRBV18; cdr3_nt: TGTGCCAGCTCACCAAGTGTACAGCCAAACACTGAAGCTTTCTTT; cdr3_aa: CASSPSVQPNTEAFF
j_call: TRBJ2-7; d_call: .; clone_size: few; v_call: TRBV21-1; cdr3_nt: TGTGCCAGGAGGACTAGCGGTGGGTGGGAGCAGTACTTC; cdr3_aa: CARRTSGGWEQYF
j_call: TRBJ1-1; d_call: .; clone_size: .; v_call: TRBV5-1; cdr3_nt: TGCGCCAGCTCCCAGGGGCTTATGAACACTGAAGCTTTCTTT; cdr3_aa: CASSQGLMNTEAFF
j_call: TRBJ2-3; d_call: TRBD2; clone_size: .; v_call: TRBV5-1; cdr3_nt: TGCGCCAGCAGCTTGGGGGGACTAGCGTTAGATACGCAGTATTTT; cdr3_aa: CASSLGGLALDTQYF
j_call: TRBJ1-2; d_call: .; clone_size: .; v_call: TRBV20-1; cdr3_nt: TGCAGTGCTAGACGTCCTTATGGCTACACCTTC; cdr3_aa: CSARRPYGYTF
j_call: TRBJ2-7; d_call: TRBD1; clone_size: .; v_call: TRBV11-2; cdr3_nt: TGTGCCAGCAGCTCGCTTAGACAGGGAATGAACTACGAGCAGTACTTC; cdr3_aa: CASSSLRQGMNYEQYF
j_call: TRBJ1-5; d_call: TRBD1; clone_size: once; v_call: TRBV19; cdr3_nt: TGTGCCAGTAGTGTACCTGAAGGACAGGGGGTTCAGCCCCAGCATTTT; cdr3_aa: CASSVPEGQGVQPQHF
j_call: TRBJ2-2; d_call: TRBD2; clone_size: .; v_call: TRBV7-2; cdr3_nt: TGTGCCAGCAGCTTAGATCTAGCGGGAGGGCCTGAGCTGTTTTTT; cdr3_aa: CASSLDLAGGPELFF
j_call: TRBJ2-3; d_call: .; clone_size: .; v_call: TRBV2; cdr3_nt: TGTGCCAGCAGTGCCGCTGAAGGGGTGGGTACGCAGTATTTT; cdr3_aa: CASSAAEGVGTQYF
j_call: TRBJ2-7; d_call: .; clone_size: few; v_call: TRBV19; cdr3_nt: TGTGCCAGTAGTGCCCACAGGGACGGAGGCGAGCAGTACTTC; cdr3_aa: CASSAHRDGGEQYF
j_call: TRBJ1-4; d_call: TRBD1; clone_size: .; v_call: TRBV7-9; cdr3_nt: TGTGCCAGCAGCTCTGGACAGGGCGAATATGAAAAACTGTTTTTT; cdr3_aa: CASSSGQGEYEKLFF
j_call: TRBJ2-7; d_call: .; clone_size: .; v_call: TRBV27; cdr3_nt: TGTGCCAGCAGAGCGGTTACAGGGTCTCTCAGCTCCTACGAGCAGTACTTC; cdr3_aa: CASRAVTGSLSSYEQYF
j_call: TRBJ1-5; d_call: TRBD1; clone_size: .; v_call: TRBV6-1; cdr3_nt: TGTGCCACCGGACAGGGGAGTCAGCCCCAGCATTTT; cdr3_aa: CATGQGSQPQHF
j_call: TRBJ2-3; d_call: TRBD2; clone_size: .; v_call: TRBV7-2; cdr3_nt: TGTGCCAGCAGCATAAGGACTAGCGGGACGCAGTATTTT; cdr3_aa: CASSIRTSGTQYF
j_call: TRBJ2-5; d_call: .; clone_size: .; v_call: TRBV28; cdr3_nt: TGTGCCAGCAGTTTCAACAGGGAGGAGACCCAGTACTTC; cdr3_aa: CASSFNREETQYF
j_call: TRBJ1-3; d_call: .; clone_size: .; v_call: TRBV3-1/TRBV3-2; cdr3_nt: TGTGCCAGCAGCCAAAACAGTGACTCTGGAAACACCATATATTTT; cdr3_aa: CASSQNSDSGNTIYF
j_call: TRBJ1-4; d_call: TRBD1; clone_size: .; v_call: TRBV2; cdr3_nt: TGTGCCAGCAGTGAAGACAGGGACAGGGGGGAAAAACTGTTTTTT; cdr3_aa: CASSEDRDRGEKLFF
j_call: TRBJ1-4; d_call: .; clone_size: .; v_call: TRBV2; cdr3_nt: TGTGCCAGCAGTCAAAAGACAGCAGCGCAGGGAAAACTGTTTTTT; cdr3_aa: CASSQKTAAQGKLFF
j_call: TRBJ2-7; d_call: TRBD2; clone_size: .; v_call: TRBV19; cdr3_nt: TGTGCCAGTGCCCGGACTAGCGTCTCCTACGAGCAGTACTTC; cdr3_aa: CASARTSVSYEQYF
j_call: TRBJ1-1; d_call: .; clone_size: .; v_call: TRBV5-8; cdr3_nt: TGTGCCAGCAGGGAGGGCGGTACGACTGAAGCTTTCTTT; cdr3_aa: CASREGGTTEAFF
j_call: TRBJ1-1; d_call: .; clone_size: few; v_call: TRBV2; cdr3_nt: TGTGCCAGCGACCCCACGGGTTCGAACACTGAAGCTTTCTTT; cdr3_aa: CASDPTGSNTEAFF
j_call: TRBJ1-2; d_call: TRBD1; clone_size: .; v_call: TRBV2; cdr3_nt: TGTGCCAGCAGCCCGGGACAGGGGGTTAAGGACTATGGCTACACCTTC; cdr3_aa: CASSPGQGVKDYGYTF
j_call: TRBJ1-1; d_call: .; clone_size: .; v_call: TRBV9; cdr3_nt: TGTGCCAGCAGCGCCCACAGGGATGTCACTGAAGCTTTCTTT; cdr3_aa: CASSAHRDVTEAFF
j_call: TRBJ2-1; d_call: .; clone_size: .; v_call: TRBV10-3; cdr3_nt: TGTGCCATCAGCGACAGCGGGCCCAGCGATCGTGAGCAGTTCTTC; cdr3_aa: CAISDSGPSDREQFF
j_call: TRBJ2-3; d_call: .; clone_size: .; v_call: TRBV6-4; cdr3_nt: TGTGCCAGCAGCCCCGCAGGAGGAGGCACAGATACGCAGTATTTT; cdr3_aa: CASSPAGGGTDTQYF
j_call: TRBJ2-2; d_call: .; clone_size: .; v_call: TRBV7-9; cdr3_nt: TGTGCCAGCATTCCGGGATCCGGGGAGCTGTTTTTT; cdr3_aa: CASIPGSGELFF
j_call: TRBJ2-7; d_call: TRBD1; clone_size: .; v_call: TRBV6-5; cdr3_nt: TGTGCCAGCAGTTTGAGACAGGGGGCCTACGAGCAGTACTTC; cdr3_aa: CASSLRQGAYEQYF
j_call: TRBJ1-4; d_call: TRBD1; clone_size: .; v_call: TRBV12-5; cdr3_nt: TGTGCTAGTGGTCTGGGACAGGGGAATGAAAAACTGTTTTTT; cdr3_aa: CASGLGQGNEKLFF
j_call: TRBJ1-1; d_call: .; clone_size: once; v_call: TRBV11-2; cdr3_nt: TGTGCCAGTCCCATCCCCCTCGGTGAAGCTTTCTTT; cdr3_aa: CASPIPLGEAFF
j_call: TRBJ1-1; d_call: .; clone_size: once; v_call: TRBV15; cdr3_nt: TGTGCCACCAGCAGAAGGGGGGGGAACACTGAAGCTTTCTTT; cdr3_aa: CATSRRGGNTEAFF
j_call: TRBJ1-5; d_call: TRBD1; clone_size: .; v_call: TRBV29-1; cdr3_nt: TGCAGCGTCGCCTTGACAGGGTTGAATCAGCCCCAGCATTTT; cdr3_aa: CSVALTGLNQPQHF
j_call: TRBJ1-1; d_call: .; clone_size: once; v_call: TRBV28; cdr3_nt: TGTGCCAGCATCCAACAGGCTGAAGCTTTCTTT; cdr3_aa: CASIQQAEAFF
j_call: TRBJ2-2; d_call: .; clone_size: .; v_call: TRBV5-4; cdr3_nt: TGTGCCAGCAGCTTGGCCGGGTCGAACACCGGGGAGCTGTTTTTT; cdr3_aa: CASSLAGSNTGELFF
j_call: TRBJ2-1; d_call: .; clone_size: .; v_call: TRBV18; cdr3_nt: TGTGCCAGCTCACCTCGGACAGAAACCTACAATGAGCAGTTCTTC; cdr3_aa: CASSPRTETYNEQFF
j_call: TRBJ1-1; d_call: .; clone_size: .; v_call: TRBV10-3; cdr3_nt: TGTGCCATCAGTGAAGGGGCCGTGAACACTGAAGCTTTCTTT; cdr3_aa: CAISEGAVNTEAFF
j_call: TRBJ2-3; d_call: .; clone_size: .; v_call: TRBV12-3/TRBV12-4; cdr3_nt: TGTGCCAGCACCAAAGGGGGGGCAGATACGCAGTATTTT; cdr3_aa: CASTKGGADTQYF
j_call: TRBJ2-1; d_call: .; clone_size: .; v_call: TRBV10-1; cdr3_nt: TGCGCCAGCAGTGACAGGGTGGAGAATGAGCAGTTCTTC; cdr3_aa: CASSDRVENEQFF
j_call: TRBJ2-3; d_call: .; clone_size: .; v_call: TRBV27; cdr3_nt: TGTGCCAGCAGTCCACCTACCAGCACAGATACGCAGTATTTT; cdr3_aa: CASSPPTSTDTQYF
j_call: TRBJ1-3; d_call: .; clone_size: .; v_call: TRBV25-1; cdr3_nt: TGTGCCAGCAGTGCAGGGGTTTTGGGAGGAAACACCATATATTTT; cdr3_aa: CASSAGVLGGNTIYF